Listed below are T cell receptor beta chains from one sample, sequenced in a study of T cells in localized non-small cell lung cancer. Clones were read by immunoSEQ multiplex PCR, and TCRdb kept only the in-frame ones, dropping some. The profile shows over a thousand clones, about 26% of them singletons. Specimen: lung tumor tissue, collected before any cancer treatment. The receptors come from a man aged 40 to 70 with stage II squamous cell lung carcinoma. Both conserved end residues are part of each CDR3. The D gene is left open where the match is weak. Rows give clone size only sometimes, using once, few, many, or a class for an expanded clone.

D gene: TRBD1
J gene: TRBJ1-2
CDR3 length: 15
clone size: .
V gene: TRBV19
CDR3 protein: CASSTIDRGGYGYTF
CDR3 DNA: TGTGCCAGTAGTACTATCGACAGGGGAGGCTATGGCTACACCTTC

D gene: TRBD1
J gene: TRBJ1-3
CDR3 length: 16
clone size: .
V gene: TRBV6-8
CDR3 protein: CASSYFQGAGGNTIYF
CDR3 DNA: TGTGCCAGCAGTTACTTCCAGGGGGCAGGTGGAAACACCATATATTTT

D gene: .
J gene: TRBJ2-5
CDR3 length: 11
clone size: few
V gene: TRBV30
CDR3 protein: CAWRRKETQYF
CDR3 DNA: TGTGCCTGGAGACGTAAAGAGACCCAGTACTTC

D gene: .
J gene: TRBJ2-7
CDR3 length: 13
clone size: .
V gene: TRBV6-8
CDR3 protein: CASSYGGPYEQYF
CDR3 DNA: TGTGCCAGCAGTTATGGCGGACCCTACGAGCAGTACTTC

D gene: .
J gene: TRBJ1-5
CDR3 length: 13
clone size: medium-sized
V gene: TRBV19
CDR3 protein: CASNWNSNQPQHF
CDR3 DNA: TGTGCCAGTAACTGGAATAGCAATCAGCCCCAGCATTTT

D gene: .
J gene: TRBJ2-3
CDR3 length: 14
clone size: few
V gene: TRBV11-3
CDR3 protein: CASSTDGSTDTQYF
CDR3 DNA: TGTGCCAGCAGCACGGACGGCAGCACAGATACGCAGTATTTT

D gene: .
J gene: TRBJ1-5
CDR3 length: 14
clone size: few
V gene: TRBV25-1
CDR3 protein: CASSVEVGNQPQHF
CDR3 DNA: TGTGCCAGCAGTGTGGAGGTGGGCAATCAGCCCCAGCATTTT

D gene: TRBD1
J gene: TRBJ2-7
CDR3 length: 14
clone size: .
V gene: TRBV29-1
CDR3 protein: CSVGTGIDSYEQYF
CDR3 DNA: TGCAGCGTAGGGACAGGGATTGACTCCTACGAGCAGTACTTC

D gene: TRBD2
J gene: TRBJ2-1
CDR3 length: 13
clone size: .
V gene: TRBV12-5
CDR3 protein: CASGRLALNEQFF
CDR3 DNA: TGTGCTAGTGGCCGACTAGCGCTCAATGAGCAGTTCTTC

D gene: .
J gene: TRBJ2-3
CDR3 length: 14
clone size: .
V gene: TRBV19
CDR3 protein: CASSILTATDTQYF
CDR3 DNA: TGTGCCAGTAGTATTCTTACAGCAACAGATACGCAGTATTTT

D gene: TRBD1
J gene: TRBJ2-7
CDR3 length: 13
clone size: .
V gene: TRBV9
CDR3 protein: CASSAGTGREQYF
CDR3 DNA: TGTGCCAGCAGCGCCGGGACAGGGAGGGAGCAGTACTTC

D gene: .
J gene: TRBJ2-3
CDR3 length: 15
clone size: medium-sized
V gene: TRBV6-8
CDR3 protein: CASSYGRINTDTQYF
CDR3 DNA: TGTGCCAGCAGTTACGGCCGAATTAACACAGATACGCAGTATTTT

D gene: .
J gene: TRBJ2-5
CDR3 length: 12
clone size: few
V gene: TRBV10-3
CDR3 protein: CAISEAGETQYF
CDR3 DNA: TGTGCCATCAGTGAGGCTGGAGAGACCCAGTACTTC

D gene: TRBD2
J gene: TRBJ2-7
CDR3 length: 15
clone size: .
V gene: TRBV19
CDR3 protein: CASSSPAGVSYEQYF
CDR3 DNA: TGTGCCAGTAGTAGTCCAGCGGGAGTTTCCTACGAGCAGTACTTC

D gene: TRBD2
J gene: TRBJ2-7
CDR3 length: 14
clone size: .
V gene: TRBV11-3
CDR3 protein: CASSLGLADYEQYF
CDR3 DNA: TGTGCCAGCAGCCTAGGACTAGCGGACTACGAGCAGTACTTC